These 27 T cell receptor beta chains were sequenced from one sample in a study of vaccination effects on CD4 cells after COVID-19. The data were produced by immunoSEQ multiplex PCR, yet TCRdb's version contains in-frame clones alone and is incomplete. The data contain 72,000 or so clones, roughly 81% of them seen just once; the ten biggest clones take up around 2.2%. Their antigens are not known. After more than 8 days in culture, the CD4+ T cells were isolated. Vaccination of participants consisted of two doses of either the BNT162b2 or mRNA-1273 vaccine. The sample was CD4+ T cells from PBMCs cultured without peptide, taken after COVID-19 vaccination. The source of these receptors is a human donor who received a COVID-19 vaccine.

Here the CDR3 DNA reads TGCGCCAGCAGCCAAGGTAGTACTAGGGGCACAGATACGCAGTATTTT. Its translation is CASSQGSTRGTDTQYF. This chain connects TRBV4-3 to TRBJ2-3; the D gene is possibly TRBD2 (5 bases). The germline gives CDR1 LGHNA, CDR2 YSLEER. This CDR3 contains 16 residues. V lost 1 base and J 1 base, leaving 12 bases between the germline ends.

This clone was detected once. The CDR3 DNA is TGTGCCAGCAGCTTCGGGACGGAAGAGACCCAGTACTTC. Protein product: CASSFGTEETQYF. The gene calls are TRBV7-2 and TRBJ2-5, with D perhaps matching TRBD1 or TRBD2 (5 bases each). The germline CDR1 and CDR2 sequences are SGHTA and FQGNSA. The CDR3 totals 13 residues. Between the trimmed V and J ends, which lost 3 bases and 3 bases, there was a span of 8 bases.

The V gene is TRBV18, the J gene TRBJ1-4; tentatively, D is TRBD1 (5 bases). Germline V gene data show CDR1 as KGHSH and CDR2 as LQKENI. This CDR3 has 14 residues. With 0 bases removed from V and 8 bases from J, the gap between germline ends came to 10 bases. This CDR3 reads CASSPPGPGEKLFF. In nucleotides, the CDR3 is TGTGCCAGCTCACCACCGGGGCCGGGGGAAAAACTGTTTTTT. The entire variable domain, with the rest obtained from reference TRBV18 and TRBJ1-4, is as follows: NAGVMQNPRHLVRRRGQEARLRCSPMKGHSHVYWYRQLPEEGLKFMVYLQKENIIDESGMPKERFSAEFPKEGPSILRIQQVVRGDSAAYFCASSPPGPGEKLFFGSGTQLSVL.

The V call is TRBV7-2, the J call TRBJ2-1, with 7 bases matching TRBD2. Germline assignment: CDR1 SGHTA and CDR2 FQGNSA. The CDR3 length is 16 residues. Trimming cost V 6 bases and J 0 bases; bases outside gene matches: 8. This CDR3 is CASSSAGTNSYNEQFF. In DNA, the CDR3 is TGTGCCAGCAGTTCCGCCGGGACTAACTCCTACAATGAGCAGTTCTTC.

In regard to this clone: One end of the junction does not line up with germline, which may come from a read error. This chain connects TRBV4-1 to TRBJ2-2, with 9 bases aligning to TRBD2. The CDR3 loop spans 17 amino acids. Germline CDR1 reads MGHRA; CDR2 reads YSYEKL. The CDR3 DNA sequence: TGCGCCAGCAGCCAAAGTGATATGGGACTAGCCACCCGGGAGCTGTTTTTT. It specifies CASSQSDMGLATRELFF.

The CDR3, as DNA: TGCAGTGCTAGTCCACAGGGGGTTAGGGGCTACACCTTC. Translated: CSASPQGVRGYTF. V is TRBV20-1 and J is TRBJ1-2; 8 nucleotides line up with TRBD1. Germline CDR1 is DFQATT and CDR2 is SNEGSKA (reference sequence). The CDR3 runs 13 residues. The V gene end was trimmed by 3 bases and the J gene end by 8 bases; junction bases not matched to a gene: 8.

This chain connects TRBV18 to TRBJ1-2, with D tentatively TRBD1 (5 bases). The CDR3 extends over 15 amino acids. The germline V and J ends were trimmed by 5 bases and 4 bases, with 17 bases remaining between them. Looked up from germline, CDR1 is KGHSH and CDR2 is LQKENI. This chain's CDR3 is CASSSTGVISYGYTF. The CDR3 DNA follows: TGTGCCAGCTCATCAACAGGAGTTATTTCCTATGGCTACACCTTC.

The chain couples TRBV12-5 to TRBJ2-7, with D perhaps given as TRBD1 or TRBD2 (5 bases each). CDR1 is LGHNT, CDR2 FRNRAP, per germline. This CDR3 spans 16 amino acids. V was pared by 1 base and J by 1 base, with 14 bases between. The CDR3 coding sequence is TGTGCTAGTGGTTTGGGAGGGACGGGGTCTTCCTACGAGCAGTACGTC. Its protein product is CASGLGGTGSSYEQYV.

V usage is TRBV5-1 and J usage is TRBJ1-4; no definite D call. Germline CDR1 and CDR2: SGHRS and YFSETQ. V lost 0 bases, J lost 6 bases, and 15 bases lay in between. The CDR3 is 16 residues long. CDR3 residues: CASSLGQVPWYEKLFF. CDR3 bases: TGCGCCAGCAGCTTGGGGCAGGTCCCTTGGTATGAAAAACTGTTTTTT. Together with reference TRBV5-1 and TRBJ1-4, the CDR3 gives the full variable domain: KAGVTQTPRYLIKTRGQQVTLSCSPISGHRSVSWYQQTPGQGLQFLFEYFSETQRNKGNFPGRFSGRQFSNSRSEMNVSTLELGDSALYLCASSLGQVPWYEKLFFGSGTQLSVL.

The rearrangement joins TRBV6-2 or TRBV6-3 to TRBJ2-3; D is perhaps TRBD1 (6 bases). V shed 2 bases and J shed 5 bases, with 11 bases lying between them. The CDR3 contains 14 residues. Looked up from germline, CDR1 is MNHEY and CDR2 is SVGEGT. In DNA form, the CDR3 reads TGTGCCAGCAGTTACCGCAGGGGAGTAGATACGCAGTATTTT. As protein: CASSYRRGVDTQYF.

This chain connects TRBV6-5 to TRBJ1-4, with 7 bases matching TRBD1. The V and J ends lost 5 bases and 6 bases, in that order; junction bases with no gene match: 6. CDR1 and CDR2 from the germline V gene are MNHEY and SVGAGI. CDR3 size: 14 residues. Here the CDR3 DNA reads TGTGCCAGCAGTATGACAGGGAGCTATGAAAAACTGTTTTTT. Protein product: CASSMTGSYEKLFF.

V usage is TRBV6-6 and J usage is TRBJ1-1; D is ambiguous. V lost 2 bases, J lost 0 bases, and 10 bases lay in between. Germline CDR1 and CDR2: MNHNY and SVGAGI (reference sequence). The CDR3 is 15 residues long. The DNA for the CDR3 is TGTGCCAGCAGTTACGGTGGCAGAGTGAACACTGAAGCTTTCTTT. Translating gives CASSYGGRVNTEAFF.

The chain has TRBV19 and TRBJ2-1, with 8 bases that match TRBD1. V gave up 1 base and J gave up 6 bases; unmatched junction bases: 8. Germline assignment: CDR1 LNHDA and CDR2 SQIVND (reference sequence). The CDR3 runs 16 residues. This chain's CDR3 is CASSIARTGISNEQFF. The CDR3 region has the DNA TGTGCCAGTAGTATAGCCCGGACAGGGATTTCCAATGAGCAGTTCTTC.

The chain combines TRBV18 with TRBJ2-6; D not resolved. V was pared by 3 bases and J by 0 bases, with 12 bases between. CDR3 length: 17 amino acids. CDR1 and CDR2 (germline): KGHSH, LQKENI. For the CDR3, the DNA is TGTGCCAGCTCACCGATGGACGGGTACTCTGGGGCCAACGTCCTGACTTTC. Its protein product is CASSPMDGYSGANVLTF.

The CDR3 spells CAWSERSLTDTQYF. The CDR3 coding sequence is TGTGCCTGGAGTGAAAGGAGCCTCACAGATACGCAGTATTTT. The chain is built from TRBV30 and TRBJ2-3; D ambiguous. Trimming removed 1 base from V and 2 bases from J, with 10 bases in between. CDR1 is GTSNPN and CDR2 is SVGIG in the germline V gene (reference sequence). The CDR3 has 14 residues.

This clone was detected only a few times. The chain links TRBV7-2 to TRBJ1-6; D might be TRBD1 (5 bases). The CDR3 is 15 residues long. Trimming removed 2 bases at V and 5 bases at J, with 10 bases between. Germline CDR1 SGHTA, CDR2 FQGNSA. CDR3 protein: CASSLSGGDNSPLHF. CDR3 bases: TGTGCCAGCAGCTTAAGCGGGGGGGATAATTCACCCCTCCACTTT.

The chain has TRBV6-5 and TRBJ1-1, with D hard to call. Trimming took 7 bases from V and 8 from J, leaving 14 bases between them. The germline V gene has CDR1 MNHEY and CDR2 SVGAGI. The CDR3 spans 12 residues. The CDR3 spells CASTQKGKEAFF. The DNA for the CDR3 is TGTGCCAGCACCCAAAAAGGGAAAGAAGCTTTCTTT.

In DNA, the CDR3 is TGTGCCAGTAGACGACAGGGGAACACTGAAGCTTTCTTT. This translates into CASRRQGNTEAFF. The J gene is TRBJ1-1, the V gene TRBV19; 7 positions agree with TRBD1. Germline-derived CDR1 and CDR2 are LNHDA and SQIVND (reference sequence). This CDR3 is built from 13 residues. Trimming cost V 6 bases and J 1 base; bases outside gene matches: 2.

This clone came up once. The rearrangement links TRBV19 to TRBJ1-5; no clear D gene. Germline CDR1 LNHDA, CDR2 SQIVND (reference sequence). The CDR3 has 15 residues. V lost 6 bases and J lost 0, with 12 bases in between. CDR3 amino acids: CASSLHQSSNQPQHF. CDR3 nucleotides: TGTGCCAGTAGCTTACACCAGAGTAGCAATCAGCCCCAGCATTTT.

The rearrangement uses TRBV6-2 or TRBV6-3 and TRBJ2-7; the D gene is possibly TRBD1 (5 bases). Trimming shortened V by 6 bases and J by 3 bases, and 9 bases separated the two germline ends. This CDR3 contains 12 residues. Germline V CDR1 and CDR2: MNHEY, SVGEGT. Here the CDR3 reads CASSSTDYEQYV. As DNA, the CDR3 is TGTGCCAGCAGCTCGACAGACTACGAGCAGTACGTC.

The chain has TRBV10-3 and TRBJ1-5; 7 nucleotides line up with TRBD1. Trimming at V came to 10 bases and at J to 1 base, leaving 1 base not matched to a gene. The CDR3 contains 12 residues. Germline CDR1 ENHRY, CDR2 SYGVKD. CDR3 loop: CATGGSNQPQHF. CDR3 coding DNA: TGTGCCACAGGGGGGAGCAATCAGCCCCAGCATTTT.

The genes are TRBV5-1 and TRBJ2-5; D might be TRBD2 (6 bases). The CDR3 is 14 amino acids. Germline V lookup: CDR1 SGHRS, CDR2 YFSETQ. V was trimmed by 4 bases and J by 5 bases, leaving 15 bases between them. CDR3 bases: TGCGCCAGCAGCAAGTTCACTGGGGGGGAGACCCAGTACTTC. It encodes CASSKFTGGETQYF. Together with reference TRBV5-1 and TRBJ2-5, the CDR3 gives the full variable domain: KAGVTQTPRYLIKTRGQQVTLSCSPISGHRSVSWYQQTPGQGLQFLFEYFSETQRNKGNFPGRFSGRQFSNSRSEMNVSTLELGDSALYLCASSKFTGGETQYFGPGTRLLVL.

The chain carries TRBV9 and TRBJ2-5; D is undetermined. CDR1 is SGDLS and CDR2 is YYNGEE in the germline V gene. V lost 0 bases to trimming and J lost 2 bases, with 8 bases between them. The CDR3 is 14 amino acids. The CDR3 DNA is TGTGCCAGCAGCGTAGGTCAGTTTCAAGAGACCCAGTACTTC. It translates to CASSVGQFQETQYF.

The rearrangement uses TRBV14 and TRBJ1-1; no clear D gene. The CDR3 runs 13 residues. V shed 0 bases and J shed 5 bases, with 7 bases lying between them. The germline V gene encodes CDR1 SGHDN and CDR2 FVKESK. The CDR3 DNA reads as TGTGCCAGCAGCCAAGATAGGCGTACTGAAGCTTTCTTT. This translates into CASSQDRRTEAFF.

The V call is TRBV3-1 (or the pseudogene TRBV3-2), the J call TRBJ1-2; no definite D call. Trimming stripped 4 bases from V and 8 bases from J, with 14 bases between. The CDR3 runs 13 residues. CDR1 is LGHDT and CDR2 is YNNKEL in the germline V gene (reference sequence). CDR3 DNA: TGTGCCAGCAGCCCTGGGCAGTGGCAAGGCTACACCTTC. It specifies CASSPGQWQGYTF.

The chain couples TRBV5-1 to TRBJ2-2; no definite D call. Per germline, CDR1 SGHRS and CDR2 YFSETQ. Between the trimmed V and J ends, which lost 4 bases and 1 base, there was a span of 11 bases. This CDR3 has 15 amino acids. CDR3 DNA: TGCGCCAGCAGCCCACTACCTGAGAACACCGGGGAGCTGTTTTTT. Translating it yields CASSPLPENTGELFF.

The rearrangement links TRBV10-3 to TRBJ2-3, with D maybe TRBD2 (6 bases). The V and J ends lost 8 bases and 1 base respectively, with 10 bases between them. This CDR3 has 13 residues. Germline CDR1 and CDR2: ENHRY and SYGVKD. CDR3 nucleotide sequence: TGTGCCATCGGAGGCGGGGGCACAGATACGCAGTATTTT. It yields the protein CAIGGGGTDTQYF.